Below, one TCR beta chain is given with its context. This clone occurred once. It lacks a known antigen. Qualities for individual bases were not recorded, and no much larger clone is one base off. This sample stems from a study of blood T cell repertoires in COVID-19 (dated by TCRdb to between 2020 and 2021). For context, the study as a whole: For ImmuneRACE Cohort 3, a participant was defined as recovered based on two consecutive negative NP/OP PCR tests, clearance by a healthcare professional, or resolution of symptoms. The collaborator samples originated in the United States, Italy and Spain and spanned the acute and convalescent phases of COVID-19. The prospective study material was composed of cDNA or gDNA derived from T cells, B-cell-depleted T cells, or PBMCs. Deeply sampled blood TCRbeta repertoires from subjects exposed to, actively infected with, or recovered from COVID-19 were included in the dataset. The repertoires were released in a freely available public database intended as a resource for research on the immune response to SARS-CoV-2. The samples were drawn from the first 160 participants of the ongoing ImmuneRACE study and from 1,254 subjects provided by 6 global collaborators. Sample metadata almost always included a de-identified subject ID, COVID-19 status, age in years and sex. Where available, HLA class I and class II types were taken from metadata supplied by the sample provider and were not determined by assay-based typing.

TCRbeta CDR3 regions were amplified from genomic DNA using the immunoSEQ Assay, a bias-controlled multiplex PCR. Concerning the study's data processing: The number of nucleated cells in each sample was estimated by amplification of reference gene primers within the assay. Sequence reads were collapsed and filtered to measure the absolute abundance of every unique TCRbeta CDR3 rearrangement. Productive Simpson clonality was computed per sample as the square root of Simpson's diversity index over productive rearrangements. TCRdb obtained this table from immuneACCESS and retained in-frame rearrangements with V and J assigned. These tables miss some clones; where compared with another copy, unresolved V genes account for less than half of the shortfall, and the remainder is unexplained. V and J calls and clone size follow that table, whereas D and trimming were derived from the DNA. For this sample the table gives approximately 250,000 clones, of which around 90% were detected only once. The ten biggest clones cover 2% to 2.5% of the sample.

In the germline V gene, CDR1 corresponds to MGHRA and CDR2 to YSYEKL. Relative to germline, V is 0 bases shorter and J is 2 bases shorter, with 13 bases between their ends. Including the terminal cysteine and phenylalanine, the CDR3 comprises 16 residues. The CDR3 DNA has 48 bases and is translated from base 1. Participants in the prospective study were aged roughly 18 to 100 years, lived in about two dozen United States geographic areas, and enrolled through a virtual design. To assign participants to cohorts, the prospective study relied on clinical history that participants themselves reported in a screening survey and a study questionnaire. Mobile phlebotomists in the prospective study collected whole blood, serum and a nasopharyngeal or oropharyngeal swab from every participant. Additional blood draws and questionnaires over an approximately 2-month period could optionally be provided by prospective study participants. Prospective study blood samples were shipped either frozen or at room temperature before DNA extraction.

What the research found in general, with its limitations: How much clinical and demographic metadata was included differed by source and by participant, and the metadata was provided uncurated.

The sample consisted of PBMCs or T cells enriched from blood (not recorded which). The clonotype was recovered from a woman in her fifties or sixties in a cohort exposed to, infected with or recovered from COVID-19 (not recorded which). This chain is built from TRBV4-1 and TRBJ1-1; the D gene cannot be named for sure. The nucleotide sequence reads TGCGCCAGCAGCCAAGATACATTTGAGGTTAACACTGAAGCTTTCTTT. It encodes CASSQDTFEVNTEAFF.